This T cell receptor beta chain is from a study of T cells in tuberculosis. The data were produced by immunoSEQ multiplex PCR, yet TCRdb's version contains in-frame clones alone and is incomplete. The sample lists under 45,000 clones; 95% were seen once. Tuberculin skin test and IGRA determined adolescents' latent tuberculosis status at entry. With 10 bases removed from V and 2 bases from J, the gap between germline ends came to 17 bases. The CDR3 is 14 residues long. CDR1 is SNHLY, CDR2 FYNNEI, per germline. This clonotype was sampled from a donor between 10 and 35 years old with latent tuberculosis or without tuberculosis infection. This sequence joins TRBV2 and TRBJ2-5; D is unresolved. Sequencing input: PBMCs. The CDR3 region is CATLLEARQETQYF. DNA for the CDR3: TGTGCCACCCTCCTAGAGGCTAGACAAGAGACCCAGTACTTC.